These 18 T cell receptor beta chains came from one sample sequenced in a study of T cells in Graves' hyperthyroidism and ophthalmopathy. Amplification targeted TCR beta CDR3 regions from RNA transcripts. With the HTBI primer set, the TCR CDR3 went through a first round of RT-PCR. Each CDR3 protein is one row after TCRdb ran MiXCR on the multiplex PCR reads. The sample has 500,000 to 600,000 distinct CDR3 sequences, 35% to 55% seen once. The sequencing sample was made of peripheral blood or thyroid tissue (not recorded which). These receptors were collected from an adult woman with Graves' disease, either hyperthyroidism or ophthalmopathy (not recorded which).

The genes are TRBV6-5 and TRBJ1-3, with D perhaps TRBD1 (5 bases). CDR3 length equals 12 residues. CDR1 and CDR2 from the germline V gene are MNHEY and SVGAGI. Trimming shortened V by 7 bases and J by 2 bases, and 6 bases separated the two germline ends. The CDR3 sequence: CASIQAGNTIYF. CDR3 bases: TGTGCCAGCATACAGGCTGGAAACACCATATATTTT.

The chain employs TRBV10-3 and TRBJ2-7; D is undetermined. The CDR3 totals 16 residues. Germline CDR1 ENHRY, CDR2 SYGVKD. V dropped 3 bases and J dropped 0 bases, with 15 bases sitting between them. CDR3 bases: TGTGCCATCAGTGACCTGGCGGAACTCAGCTCCTACGAGCAGTACTTC. Protein sequence: CAISDLAELSSYEQYF.

This clonotype was seen at least ten times. The chain recombines TRBV15 with TRBJ1-5; unclear D gene. V lost 5 bases, J lost 1 base, and 9 bases lay in between. The CDR3 loop spans 14 amino acids. Per germline, CDR1 LNHNV and CDR2 YYDKDF (reference sequence). CDR3 sequence (DNA): TGTGCCACCAGCCCGGGAGGGAGCAATCAGCCCCAGCATTTT. As protein: CATSPGGSNQPQHF.

There are many counts of this clonotype. This chain uses TRBV6-1 with TRBJ2-5; perhaps TRBD2 as D (5 bases). The CDR3 is 15 amino acids. From germline, CDR1 is MNHNS and CDR2 SASEGT. Trimming left V 0 bases short and J 5 bases short, with 13 bases between. This CDR3 is CASSEAWGVSETQYF. The CDR3 region has the DNA TGTGCCAGCAGTGAAGCTTGGGGAGTCTCGGAGACCCAGTACTTC.

The genes are TRBV5-4 and TRBJ1-2; weak D call: TRBD1 (6 bases). Germline V gives CDR1 SGHNT, CDR2 YYREEE (reference sequence). With 7 bases removed from V and 3 bases from J, the gap between germline ends came to 13 bases. CDR3 length: 13 amino acids. CDR3 loop: CASYREGYYGYTF. Here the CDR3 DNA reads TGTGCCAGCTACAGGGAAGGGTACTATGGCTACACCTTC.

This clonotype showed up many times. The chain has TRBV11-2 and TRBJ2-2; 9 nucleotides match TRBD2. Germline-derived CDR1 and CDR2 are SGHAT and FQNNGV. J was trimmed by 4 bases and V by 2 bases; bases with no gene match: 5. The CDR3 spans 16 residues. The CDR3 is CASSLISGSSTGELFF. The CDR3 DNA reads TGTGCCAGCAGCTTAATTAGCGGGAGTAGCACCGGGGAGCTGTTTTTT.

This clonotype came up many times. A read error is possible here, since a much larger clone lies one base away. V and J are TRBV6-1 and TRBJ2-7; unclear D gene. Germline V gives CDR1 MNHNS, CDR2 SASEGT. The CDR3 length is 10 residues. V was trimmed by 6 bases and J by 3 bases, leaving 3 bases between them. The CDR3 loop is CASRDYEQYF. The CDR3 bases are TGTGCCAGCAGGGACTACGAGCAGTACTTC.

Of note for this clonotype: Since the CDR3 does not end with the conserved phenylalanine or tryptophan, this likely comes from a read error. The chain has TRBV9 and TRBJ2-7; the D is unclear. V lost 4 bases, J lost 0 bases, and 8 bases lay in between. In germline, CDR1 is SGDLS, CDR2 YYNGEE. The CDR3 has 13 amino acids. The CDR3 DNA is TGTGCCAGCAGCCCCCCAAGCTCCTACGAGCAGTACCTC. Protein: CASSPPSSYEQYL.

This sequence joins TRBV5-1 and TRBJ2-2; weak D call: TRBD1 (5 bases). V gave up 2 bases and J gave up 8 bases, with 7 bases separating them. The CDR3 runs to 12 residues. Germline V lookup: CDR1 SGHRS, CDR2 YFSETQ. The CDR3 DNA follows: TGCGCCAGCAGCTTTCGACAGGGGGAGCTGTTTTTT. Encoded protein: CASSFRQGELFF. The full variable domain, completed using reference TRBV5-1 and TRBJ2-2, is KAGVTQTPRYLIKTRGQQVTLSCSPISGHRSVSWYQQTPGQGLQFLFEYFSETQRNKGNFPGRFSGRQFSNSRSEMNVSTLELGDSALYLCASSFRQGELFFGEGSRLTVL.

This chain links TRBV11-2 with TRBJ2-5, with unresolved D. CDR3 length: 16 residues. V lost 2 bases and J lost 1, with 14 bases in between. CDR1 and CDR2 (germline): SGHAT, FQNNGV. The CDR3 DNA follows: TGTGCCAGCAGCTTAATAAGGACCATACCCCAAGAGACCCAGTACTTC. Protein sequence: CASSLIRTIPQETQYF.

This chain links TRBV29-1 with TRBJ1-2, with D possibly matching TRBD1 (6 bases). The germline gives CDR1 SQVTM, CDR2 ANQGSEA. Trimming removed 1 base at V and 4 bases at J, with 13 bases between. The CDR3 covers 14 residues. CDR3: CSVEGGGGPYGYTF. DNA of the CDR3: TGCAGCGTTGAAGGGGGGGGGGGGCCCTATGGCTACACCTTC.

V gene TRBV9 combines with J gene TRBJ2-2; D is tentatively TRBD1 or TRBD2 (5 bases each). V was clipped by 4 bases and J by 4 bases, with 14 bases between them. Germline V CDR1 and CDR2: SGDLS, YYNGEE. The CDR3 consists of 15 residues. CDR3 sequence reads: CASSTHGGVTGELFF. The DNA for the CDR3 is TGTGCCAGCAGCACCCATGGGGGAGTCACCGGGGAGCTGTTTTTT. Combining the CDR3 with reference TRBV9 and TRBJ2-2 gives the whole variable domain DSGVTQTPKHLITATGQRVTLRCSPRSGDLSVYWYQQSLDQGLQFLIQYYNGEERAKGNILERFSAQQFPDLHSELNLSSLELGDSALYFCASSTHGGVTGELFFGEGSRLTVL.

V gene TRBV10-3 combines with J gene TRBJ1-1, with 8 bases that match TRBD1. J gave up 3 bases and V 3 bases, and 6 bases lay outside the gene matches. The CDR3 contains 15 residues. Germline V gene data show CDR1 as ENHRY and CDR2 as SYGVKD. The CDR3 here is CAISDSDRVDTEAFF. The DNA of the CDR3 is TGTGCCATCAGTGACTCGGACAGGGTTGACACTGAAGCTTTCTTT.

This clonotype was found a few times. V usage is TRBV29-1 and J usage is TRBJ2-3, with 13 bases lining up with TRBD2. This CDR3 contains 16 residues. J lost 1 base, V lost 4 bases, and 5 bases had no gene match. Germline V CDR1 and CDR2: SQVTM, ANQGSEA. Written as DNA, the CDR3 is TGCAGCGTTGGGGGACTAGCGGGACGTCGCACAGATACGCAGTATTTT. Translation: CSVGGLAGRRTDTQYF.

This clonotype was detected once. The conserved phenylalanine or tryptophan is not found at the CDR3 terminus, so this likely reflects a read error. The limits of the CDR3 on the DNA are not certain, so only TCRdb's listed CDR3 is given. This chain connects TRBV10-3 to TRBJ2-2; the table's D call TRBD1 went unverified against the DNA. The CDR3 length equals 14 residues, ends included. CDR1 and CDR2 from the germline V gene are ENHRY and SYGVKD. The CDR3 sequence: CATRIGGNTGELVL.

This clonotype has at least ten counts. The CDR3 region is CASSLGQHF. The CDR3 region has the DNA TGTGCCAGCAGTTTAGGACAACATTTT. The chain joins TRBV28 to TRBJ1-5; D might be TRBD1 (5 bases). V gave up 2 bases and J gave up 16 bases, with 6 bases separating them. The CDR3 spans 9 residues. The germline gives CDR1 MDHEN, CDR2 SYDVKM.

This clonotype has ten or more counts. The rearrangement uses TRBV5-1 and TRBJ1-4; tentative D call: TRBD1 (5 bases). V gave up 4 bases and J gave up 8 bases, with 15 bases separating them. CDR1 is SGHRS, CDR2 YFSETQ, per germline. The CDR3 covers 14 residues. The CDR3 coding sequence is TGCGCCAGCAGCCCTGGGACGGCGGGCGAAAAACTGTTTTTT. Its translation: CASSPGTAGEKLFF.

The rearrangement joins TRBV7-9 to TRBJ2-3, with D perhaps assigned TRBD1 or TRBD2 (5 bases each). From germline, CDR1 is SEHNR and CDR2 FQNEAQ (reference sequence). The V gene lost 5 bases and the J gene lost 3 bases, with 9 bases spanning the gap. The CDR3 consists of 13 residues. The CDR3, as DNA: TGTGCCAGCAGCCTGGGGGAAACAGATACGCAGTATTTT. This translates into CASSLGETDTQYF.